What follows are 10 T cell receptor beta chains derived from one specimen sequenced in a study of human T cells and chemical hapten exposure. Each CDR3 protein gets one entry after TCRdb re-called the RACE reads with MiXCR. The sample yields about 300,000 distinct CDR3 sequences, 5.5% seen once. Time point in this sample: pre-sensitization, week 0. Noted treatment: therapeutic diphenylcyclopropenone sensitization with weekly scalp DPC. The sample here was whole blood, taken in connection with sensitization to the hapten diphenylcyclopropenone (DPC). The receptors come from a woman aged 18-30 years with alopecia areata. Some clones in this sample may be carry-over from other donors' samples.

The chain uses TRBV7-9 and TRBJ2-7; D gene unclear. V lost 1 base to trimming and J lost 5 bases, with 9 bases between them. The CDR3 totals 13 residues. CDR1 is SEHNR and CDR2 is FQNEAQ in the germline V gene (reference sequence). The CDR3 reads CASSLVREDEQYF. Written as DNA, the CDR3 is TGTGCCAGCAGCTTAGTACGAGAGGACGAGCAGTACTTC.

As for this clonotype: At one end the junction does not follow the germline gene, possibly because of a read error. The V gene is TRBV5-1, the J gene TRBJ2-7; unclear D gene. The germline gives CDR1 SGHRS, CDR2 YFSETQ. The CDR3 extends over 11 amino acids. CDR3: CASSLAYELYF. CDR3 nucleotide sequence: TGCGCCAGCAGCTTGGCCTACGAGCTGTACTTC.

At least ten counts were recorded for this clonotype. The J gene is TRBJ2-3, the V gene TRBV9; TRBD1 might be the D (6 bases). This CDR3 is built from 14 residues. Germline V gives CDR1 SGDLS, CDR2 YYNGEE. V was pared by 3 bases and J by 4 bases, with 12 bases between. Here the CDR3 reads CASSGGQISDTQYF. Written as DNA, the CDR3 is TGTGCCAGCAGCGGGGGGCAGATTTCAGATACGCAGTATTTT.

In its sample, this clonotype was seen many times. The chain uses TRBV7-2 and TRBJ1-2, with D possibly TRBD1 on 5 matching bases. V lost 1 base and J 1 base, leaving 10 bases between the germline ends. The CDR3 is 15 residues long. Germline CDR1 is SGHTA and CDR2 is FQGNSA. Here the CDR3 DNA reads TGTGCCAGCAGCTTAGTAGTGGGGGGTAACTATGGCTACACCTTC. Protein sequence: CASSLVVGGNYGYTF.

In this sample, this clonotype turned up many times. This chain connects TRBV5-1 to TRBJ1-1, with a weak D call TRBD1 (5 bases). The V gene lost 2 bases and the J gene lost 6 bases, with 20 bases spanning the gap. CDR1 and CDR2 (germline): SGHRS, YFSETQ. The CDR3 extends over 16 amino acids. For the CDR3, the DNA is TGCGCCAGCAGCTTTGGGGCTGAGGGGCTGGGGGCTGAAGCTTTCTTT. Residues: CASSFGAEGLGAEAFF.

Ten or more counts support this clonotype. The chain is built from TRBV4-2 and TRBJ2-3; 15 bases align to TRBD2. The ends lost 2 bases at V and 1 base at J; junction bases unmatched: 7. The length of the CDR3 is 19 residues. CDR1 is LGHNA, CDR2 YNFKEQ, per germline. The CDR3 is CASSQSGLAGGQGTDTQYF. For the CDR3, the DNA is TGTGCCAGCAGCCAATCCGGACTAGCGGGGGGGCAGGGCACAGATACGCAGTATTTT.

This clonotype occurred a few times. The chain is built from TRBV27 and TRBJ1-4; D gene unclear. Per the germline V gene, CDR1 is MNHEY and CDR2 is SMNVEV (reference sequence). V was shortened by 5 bases and J by 8 bases, with 12 bases between the two germline ends. The CDR3 is made up of 13 amino acids. This CDR3 reads CASSTPFGEKLFF. CDR3 bases: TGTGCCAGCAGTACCCCGTTCGGCGAAAAACTGTTTTTT.

This clonotype was detected only once. The rearrangement links TRBV7-9 to TRBJ1-5, with unresolved D. Trimming shortened V by 1 base and J by 4 bases, and 8 bases separated the two germline ends. CDR1 is SEHNR, CDR2 FQNEAQ, per germline (reference sequence). This CDR3 contains 14 residues. The CDR3 region is CASSLETENQPQHF. The DNA for the CDR3 is TGTGCCAGCAGCTTAGAGACGGAGAATCAGCCCCAGCATTTT. Together with reference TRBV7-9 and TRBJ1-5, the CDR3 gives the full variable domain: DTGVSQNPRHKITKRGQNVTFRCDPISEHNRLYWYRQTLGQGPEFLTYFQNEAQLEKSRLLSDRFSAERPKGSFSTLEIQRTEQGDSAMYLCASSLETENQPQHFGDGTRLSIL.

The chain uses TRBV7-2 and TRBJ1-1; D call uncertain. Trimming shortened V by 6 bases and J by 5 bases, and 19 bases separated the two germline ends. Germline values: CDR1 SGHTA, CDR2 FQGNSA. The CDR3 has 15 residues. CDR3 region: CASRSGLFDRTEAFF. Written as DNA, the CDR3 is TGTGCCAGCAGGTCGGGTCTCTTCGATCGGACTGAAGCTTTCTTT.

This chain joins TRBV6-5 and TRBJ2-7, with 8 bases identical to TRBD2. The CDR3 has 13 residues. Germline loops: CDR1 MNHEY, CDR2 SVGAGI. Trimming cost V 2 bases and J 6 bases; bases outside gene matches: 3. The CDR3: CASSYDGGGEQYF. CDR3 bases: TGTGCCAGCAGTTACGACGGGGGGGGCGAGCAGTACTTC.